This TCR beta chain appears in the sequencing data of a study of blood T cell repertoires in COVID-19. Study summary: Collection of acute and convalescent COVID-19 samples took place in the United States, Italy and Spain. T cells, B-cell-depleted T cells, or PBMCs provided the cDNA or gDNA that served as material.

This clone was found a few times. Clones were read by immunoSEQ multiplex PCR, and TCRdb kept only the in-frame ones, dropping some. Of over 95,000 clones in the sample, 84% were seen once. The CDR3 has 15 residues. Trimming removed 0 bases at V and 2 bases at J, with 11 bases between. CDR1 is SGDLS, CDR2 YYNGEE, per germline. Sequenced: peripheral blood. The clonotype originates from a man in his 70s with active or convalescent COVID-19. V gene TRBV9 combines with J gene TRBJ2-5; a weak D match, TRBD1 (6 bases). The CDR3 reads CASSVGWGQQETQYF. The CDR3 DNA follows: TGTGCCAGCAGCGTAGGATGGGGGCAGCAAGAGACCCAGTACTTC. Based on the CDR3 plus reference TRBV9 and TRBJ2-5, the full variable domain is DSGVTQTPKHLITATGQRVTLRCSPRSGDLSVYWYQQSLDQGLQFLIQYYNGEERAKGNILERFSAQQFPDLHSELNLSSLELGDSALYFCASSVGWGQQETQYFGPGTRLLVL.